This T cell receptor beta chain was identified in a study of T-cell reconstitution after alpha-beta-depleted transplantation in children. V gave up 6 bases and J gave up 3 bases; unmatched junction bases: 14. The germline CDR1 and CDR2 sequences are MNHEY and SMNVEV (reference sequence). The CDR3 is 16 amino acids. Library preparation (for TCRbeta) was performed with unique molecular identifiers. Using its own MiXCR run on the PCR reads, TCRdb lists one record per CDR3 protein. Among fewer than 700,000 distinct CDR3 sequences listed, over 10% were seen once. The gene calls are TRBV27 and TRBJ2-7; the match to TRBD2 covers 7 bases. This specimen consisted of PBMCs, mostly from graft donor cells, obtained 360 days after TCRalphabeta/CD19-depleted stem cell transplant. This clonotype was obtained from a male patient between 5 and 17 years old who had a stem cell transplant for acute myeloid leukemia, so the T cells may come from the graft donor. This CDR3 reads CASRATSSGFDYEQYF. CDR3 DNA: TGTGCCAGCAGAGCGACAAGTAGCGGGTTTGACTACGAGCAGTACTTC.